This is a list of T cell receptor beta chains from one sample in a study of OX40 agonist ivuxolimab in advanced cancers. TCRdb keeps only in-frame clones here, not all; method: immunoSEQ multiplex PCR. The table records 67,000 or so clones, about 88% of them present only once. The specimen comprised CD4+ or CD8+ T cells sorted from blood, sampled in a trial of the OX40 agonist ivuxolimab. These receptors all come from an adult with an advanced solid tumor such as melanoma, head and neck, liver or kidney cancer. The CDR3 runs from the conserved cysteine through the conserved F or W. Each record gives: D gene, V gene, J gene, clone size, CDR3 DNA, CDR3 protein. D genes are given only for firm matches. Clone size is not always given. Where it is, it says once, few, many or a class for expanded clones.

D: .; V: TRBV4-3; J: TRBJ1-5; size: .; DNA: TGCGCCAGCAGCCAAGACGGGGCAGCCAATCAGCCCCAGCATTTT; CDR3: CASSQDGAANQPQHF
D: .; V: TRBV2; J: TRBJ1-5; size: .; DNA: TGTGCCAGCAGACAGGGAAGTAGCGATCAGCCCCAGCATTTT; CDR3: CASRQGSSDQPQHF
D: .; V: TRBV10-3; J: TRBJ1-2; size: .; DNA: TGTGCCATCAACCCCGACAGCGGCCGGGGCTACACCTTC; CDR3: CAINPDSGRGYTF
D: .; V: TRBV5-4; J: TRBJ2-5; size: .; DNA: TGTGCCAGCAGCCCCGGCACGAGGCGCCAAGAGACCCAGTACTTC; CDR3: CASSPGTRRQETQYF
D: .; V: TRBV7-2; J: TRBJ2-7; size: .; DNA: TGTGCCAGCAGCTTAGATTTTTGGGGGGAGCAGTACTTC; CDR3: CASSLDFWGEQYF
D: TRBD1; V: TRBV5-4; J: TRBJ2-7; size: .; DNA: TGTGCCAGCAGCCTTAAGGACAGGGGGCGCGAGCAGTACTTC; CDR3: CASSLKDRGREQYF
D: TRBD2; V: TRBV28; J: TRBJ2-5; size: .; DNA: TGTGCCAGCAGTTCCCTCCCCGGACTAGCGGGACGGGAGACCCAGTACTTC; CDR3: CASSSLPGLAGRETQYF
D: TRBD2; V: TRBV7-3; J: TRBJ2-7; size: .; DNA: TGTGCCAGCAGCTTAACGGGACTAGCGGGAGACGAGCAGTACTTC; CDR3: CASSLTGLAGDEQYF
D: .; V: TRBV28; J: TRBJ2-3; size: .; DNA: TGTGCCAGCAGTTCATTCGGGACTGACACAGATACGCAGTATTTT; CDR3: CASSSFGTDTDTQYF
D: .; V: TRBV4-2; J: TRBJ2-3; size: .; DNA: TGTGCCAGCAGCCAAGATGGGGCCGCAGATACGCAGTATTTT; CDR3: CASSQDGAADTQYF
D: TRBD1; V: TRBV19; J: TRBJ1-4; size: .; DNA: TGTGCCACCCTGGGACAGGGGGGTGAAAAACTGTTTTTT; CDR3: CATLGQGGEKLFF
D: TRBD2; V: TRBV2; J: TRBJ2-2; size: .; DNA: TGTGCCAGCAGGGCGGGACTAGGGGTGACCGGGGAGCTGTTTTTT; CDR3: CASRAGLGVTGELFF
D: .; V: TRBV7-2; J: TRBJ2-3; size: .; DNA: TGTGCCAGCAGCTTAGCGGGAGGTAGCACAGATACGCAGTATTTT; CDR3: CASSLAGGSTDTQYF
D: .; V: TRBV5-1; J: TRBJ2-3; size: .; DNA: TGCGCCAGCAGCTCCGGACAGATGGGCACAGATACGCAGTATTTT; CDR3: CASSSGQMGTDTQYF
D: TRBD1; V: TRBV7-2; J: TRBJ1-2; size: .; DNA: TGTGCCAGCAGCTTAGGGCCGGACAGGTCCTATGGCTACACCTTC; CDR3: CASSLGPDRSYGYTF
D: TRBD1; V: TRBV14; J: TRBJ2-3; size: .; DNA: TGTGCCAGCAGCAGAACTCGACAGGGGGCCGATACGCAGTATTTT; CDR3: CASSRTRQGADTQYF
D: TRBD1; V: TRBV30; J: TRBJ1-5; size: .; DNA: TGTGCCTGGGCAGGACAGGGCGGCAATCAGCCCCAGCATTTT; CDR3: CAWAGQGGNQPQHF
D: .; V: TRBV29-1; J: TRBJ2-1; size: .; DNA: TGCAGCGTTGGGGTCAGGGGCAATGAGCAGTTCTTC; CDR3: CSVGVRGNEQFF
D: TRBD1; V: TRBV19; J: TRBJ2-2; size: .; DNA: TGTGCCAGTAGTGGGGGGACAGGGAGGGCCGGGGAGCTGTTTTTT; CDR3: CASSGGTGRAGELFF
D: .; V: TRBV10-3; J: TRBJ1-1; size: .; DNA: TGTGCCATCAGTGAGTCGGGAGACTATGAGAGCCGGGAGGCTTTCTTT; CDR3: CAISESGDYESREAFF
D: .; V: TRBV14; J: TRBJ2-1; size: .; DNA: TGTGCCAGCAGCCAAACAGGACCCTCCCCCTTAAATGAGCAGTTCTTC; CDR3: CASSQTGPSPLNEQFF
D: .; V: TRBV7-9; J: TRBJ1-5; size: .; DNA: TGTGCCAGCAGCTTAGCCACTTTTAGCCCCCAGCATTTT; CDR3: CASSLATFSPQHF
D: .; V: TRBV30; J: TRBJ2-3; size: .; DNA: TGTGCCTGGAGTGGATCTAACAGAATAAGCACAGATACGCAGTATTTT; CDR3: CAWSGSNRISTDTQYF
D: TRBD2; V: TRBV29-1; J: TRBJ2-1; size: once; DNA: TGCAGCGTTGTAGCGGGAGCTCTGGATGAGCAGTTCTTC; CDR3: CSVVAGALDEQFF
D: TRBD1; V: TRBV5-5; J: TRBJ2-1; size: .; DNA: TGTGCCAGCAGCAAGGGACAGGTCCCCAATGAGCAGTTCTTC; CDR3: CASSKGQVPNEQFF
D: .; V: TRBV19; J: TRBJ1-1; size: .; DNA: TGTGCCAGTAGTATAGTTGGGGGGAGGACTGAAGCTTTCTTT; CDR3: CASSIVGGRTEAFF
D: TRBD1; V: TRBV19; J: TRBJ2-7; size: .; DNA: TGTGCCAGTAGTATATCTGCTCGGGGACAGGGCCTCTACGAGCAGTACTTC; CDR3: CASSISARGQGLYEQYF
D: .; V: TRBV10-3; J: TRBJ2-1; size: .; DNA: TGTGCCATCAGTACTAGCGAGAGGGGGGATGAGCAGTTCTTC; CDR3: CAISTSERGDEQFF
D: .; V: TRBV28; J: TRBJ2-1; size: .; DNA: TGTGCCACCATAGGACTATTTAACAATGAGCAGTTCTTC; CDR3: CATIGLFNNEQFF
D: .; V: TRBV5-1; J: TRBJ2-2; size: .; DNA: TGCGCCAGCAAAACTTCCCTCGAGCTCAACACCGGGGAGCTGTTTTTT; CDR3: CASKTSLELNTGELFF
D: .; V: TRBV10-3; J: TRBJ1-1; size: .; DNA: TGTGCCATCAAGGCAGAAGGGAGACTGACTGAAGCTTTCTTT; CDR3: CAIKAEGRLTEAFF
D: TRBD2; V: TRBV27; J: TRBJ2-1; size: once; DNA: TGTGCCAGCACCTCAGCGGGAGGGCTTCGGAATGAGCAGTTCTTC; CDR3: CASTSAGGLRNEQFF
D: .; V: TRBV5-1; J: TRBJ2-7; size: .; DNA: TGCGCCAGCAGCTTAGAGGCAGGGGCTATCTACGAGCAGTACTTC; CDR3: CASSLEAGAIYEQYF
D: .; V: TRBV28; J: TRBJ1-3; size: .; DNA: TGTGCCAGCAGTTTCCAAAGTAGCTCTGGAAACACCATATATTTT; CDR3: CASSFQSSSGNTIYF
D: .; V: TRBV4-2; J: TRBJ1-4; size: .; DNA: TGTGCCAGCAGCCAAAAGGCCGGGCAGTCAGGTGGTGAAAAACTGTTTTTT; CDR3: CASSQKAGQSGGEKLFF
D: TRBD1; V: TRBV5-5; J: TRBJ2-7; size: .; DNA: TGTGCCAGCAGCTTGGAGGGGACAGGGGTCCACGAGCAGTACTTC; CDR3: CASSLEGTGVHEQYF
D: TRBD2; V: TRBV28; J: TRBJ2-5; size: few; DNA: TGTGCCAGCAGTTCCCGACTAGCGGGAGCCACAGGTGGGACCCAGTACTTC; CDR3: CASSSRLAGATGGTQYF